The source of this T cell receptor beta chain is a study of CXCR3-negative and CXCR3-positive naive CD8 T cells. 5' RACE with UMI labels generated the TRB cDNA libraries. TCRdb reprocessed the 5' RACE reads; each CDR3 protein has one entry and no DNA is given. In total, the table holds about 43,000 distinct CDR3 sequences. The CDR3 is 11 residues long. Per the germline V gene, CDR1 is SEHNR and CDR2 is FQNEAQ (reference sequence). Study results and limitations: Comparison of naive subsets found surface CD5 to be comparable, and TCR strength was inferred on the basis of TRB CDR3 properties. Memory cells diverged, while naive CXCR3-positive and CXCR3-negative cells had similar TRBV-TRBJ usage.

As for this clonotype: Its cognate antigen is unknown.

The genes are TRBV7-9 and TRBJ2-7; TCRdb's D gene call, TRBD2, goes unchecked for lack of DNA. Material for sequencing was memory CD8+ T cells from blood. This clonotype was obtained from a human donor in good health. Some clones in this sample may be carry-over from other donors' samples. This chain's CDR3 is CASSSPHEQYF.